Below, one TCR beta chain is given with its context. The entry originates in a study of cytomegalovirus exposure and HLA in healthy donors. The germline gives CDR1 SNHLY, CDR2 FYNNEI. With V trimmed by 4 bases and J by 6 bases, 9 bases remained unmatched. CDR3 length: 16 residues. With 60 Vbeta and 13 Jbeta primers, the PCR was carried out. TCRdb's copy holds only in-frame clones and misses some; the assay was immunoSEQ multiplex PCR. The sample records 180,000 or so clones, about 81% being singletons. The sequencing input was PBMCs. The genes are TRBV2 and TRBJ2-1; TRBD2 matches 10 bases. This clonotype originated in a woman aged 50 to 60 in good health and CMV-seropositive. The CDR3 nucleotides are TGTGCCAGCAGTGCCATAGCGGGGGGCCTGAGCAATGAGCAGTTCTTC. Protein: CASSAIAGGLSNEQFF.